This is a list of T cell receptor beta chains from one sample in a study of naive and memory T cell subsets. TCRdb independently ran MiXCR on the UMI-ligation and nested PCR reads; one entry per CDR3 protein. The sample consists of 95,000 to 150,000 distinct CDR3 sequences, about 36% of them appearing once. The sequenced material came from central memory CD4+ T cells from blood. The receptor source for this set is a human donor in good health. CDR3s include the opening cysteine and the closing phenylalanine or tryptophan. D genes are given only for firm matches. Not all rows give a size; the values are once, few, many and, for expanded clones, a class.

-	TRBV2	-	TRBJ2-7	CASVPKGLQNYEQYF	TGTGCCAGCGTCCCGAAGGGTCTTCAGAACTACGAGCAGTACTTC
-	TRBV6-1	-	TRBJ1-2	CASRESLGYTF	TGTGCCAGCAGGGAATCCTTGGGCTACACCTTC
TRBD2	TRBV20-1	once	TRBJ2-6	CSATLGLAGGSGANVLTF	TGCAGTGCTACCCTAGGACTAGCGGGAGGATCTGGGGCCAACGTCCTGACTTTC
-	TRBV6-2/TRBV6-3	-	TRBJ2-1	CASSYSKGALFEQFF	TGTGCCAGCAGTTACTCAAAGGGAGCACTTTTTGAGCAGTTCTTC
-	TRBV20-1	many	TRBJ2-1	CSARDSDRSSYNEQFF	TGCAGTGCTAGAGATTCCGACAGGTCTAGTTACAATGAGCAGTTCTTC
-	TRBV6-1	-	TRBJ1-1	CASSVRGARAGTEAFF	TGTGCCAGCAGTGTCCGGGGCGCACGGGCCGGCACTGAAGCTTTCTTT
-	TRBV27	-	TRBJ2-7	CASSLRPDLTVQYF	TGTGCCAGCAGCCTCCGCCCCGATCTCACGGTGCAGTACTTC
-	TRBV11-2	-	TRBJ2-1	CASRPTRERNEQFF	TGTGCCAGCAGGCCCACGCGGGAAAGGAATGAGCAGTTCTTC
-	TRBV5-5	-	TRBJ2-1	CASSLRGGPTYNEQFF	TGTGCCAGCAGCTTGCGTGGGGGACCTACCTACAATGAGCAGTTCTTC
-	TRBV20-1	-	TRBJ1-2	CSAVRDTLLYGYTF	TGCAGTGCCGTACGGGACACTCTTCTCTATGGCTACACCTTC
-	TRBV18	-	TRBJ1-5	CASSPRQVSNQPQHF	TGTGCCAGCTCCCCACGGCAGGTTAGCAATCAGCCCCAGCATTTT
-	TRBV9	-	TRBJ2-7	CASSASLYDEQYF	TGTGCCAGCAGCGCAAGCTTGTACGACGAGCAGTACTTC
-	TRBV6-5	few	TRBJ2-3	CASKRALETDTQYF	TGTGCCAGTAAGAGGGCGCTCGAGACAGATACGCAGTATTTT
-	TRBV6-5	-	TRBJ2-1	CASSYDGQRGNEQFF	TGTGCCAGCAGTTACGACGGACAGAGGGGGAATGAGCAGTTCTTC
-	TRBV29-1	few	TRBJ2-5	CSVLRTVPETQYF	TGCAGCGTCCTCCGGACAGTACCGGAGACCCAGTACTTC
-	TRBV7-8	-	TRBJ1-1	CASSLVPPTGPGDTEAFF	TGTGCCAGCAGCCTCGTCCCCCCTACAGGGCCAGGGGACACTGAAGCTTTCTTT
-	TRBV7-8	-	TRBJ1-5	CASSLRGGAVDQPQHF	TGTGCCAGCAGCTTACGAGGGGGGGCGGTCGATCAGCCCCAGCATTTT
-	TRBV20-1	-	TRBJ2-7	CSARDLEGYSYEQYF	TGCAGTGCTAGAGATCTTGAGGGGTACAGCTACGAGCAGTACTTC
TRBD2	TRBV12-3/TRBV12-4	many	TRBJ2-1	CASSFKARPFSGRTINNEQFF	TGTGCCAGCAGTTTTAAGGCCCGGCCATTCAGCGGGAGGACGATTAACAATGAGCAGTTCTTC
TRBD2	TRBV20-1	many	TRBJ2-7	CSARVSASGREQYF	TGCAGTGCTAGAGTGTCGGCTAGCGGGAGAGAGCAGTACTTC
TRBD1	TRBV9	few	TRBJ2-2	CASSPRGDRGTGELFF	TGTGCCAGCAGCCCCCGCGGGGACAGGGGGACCGGGGAGCTGTTTTTT
-	TRBV3-1	-	TRBJ2-1	CASSPSRTPGSDEQFF	TGTGCCAGCAGCCCCTCCCGGACTCCCGGGAGCGATGAGCAGTTCTTC
-	TRBV28	-	TRBJ1-1	CASSPTGGRNRRQSEAFF	TGTGCCAGCAGCCCAACCGGGGGTAGGAACAGGCGCCAATCCGAAGCTTTCTTT
-	TRBV7-2	many	TRBJ2-3	CASSFSAGGTDTQYF	TGTGCCAGCAGCTTTAGTGCAGGTGGCACAGATACGCAGTATTTT
TRBD1	TRBV27	-	TRBJ2-1	CASSFLGQTNEQFF	TGTGCCAGCAGTTTTTTGGGACAGACCAATGAGCAGTTCTTC
TRBD1	TRBV29-1	few	TRBJ1-5	CSVLTGGNQPQHF	TGCAGCGTCCTAACAGGGGGCAATCAGCCCCAGCATTTT
TRBD1	TRBV6-2/TRBV6-3	-	TRBJ1-1	CASSPLDRINTEAFF	TGTGCCAGCAGTCCCCTGGACAGGATTAACACTGAAGCTTTCTTT
-	TRBV20-1	many	TRBJ2-7	CSALGWSGFQQYF	TGCAGTGCTCTCGGCTGGAGTGGATTTCAGCAGTACTTC
TRBD1	TRBV18	-	TRBJ2-1	CASSPPSTRQGGQFF	TGTGCCAGCTCACCACCCTCGACCAGACAGGGCGGGCAGTTCTTC
TRBD2	TRBV20-1	-	TRBJ2-1	CSARETSGIDEQFF	TGCAGTGCTAGAGAAACTAGCGGGATAGATGAGCAGTTCTTC
-	TRBV7-9	many	TRBJ2-5	CASSINRETQYF	TGTGCCAGCAGCATAAACAGGGAGACCCAGTACTTC
TRBD2	TRBV3-1	-	TRBJ2-7	CASSPGLAPYEQYF	TGTGCCAGCAGCCCGGGACTAGCGCCCTACGAGCAGTACTTC
TRBD1	TRBV11-2	few	TRBJ2-5	CASSSGPGRGTETQYF	TGTGCCAGCAGCTCCGGGCCGGGCAGGGGGACGGAGACCCAGTACTTC
-	TRBV28	few	TRBJ2-1	CASSPAGRTDNEQFF	TGTGCCAGCAGTCCCGCGGGGAGGACGGACAATGAGCAGTTCTTC
TRBD2	TRBV6-6	-	TRBJ2-1	CASIGYSGAGDNEQFF	TGTGCCAGCATAGGGTATAGCGGGGCAGGGGACAATGAGCAGTTCTTC
-	TRBV5-5	-	TRBJ2-7	CASSLRLAPMEQYF	TGTGCCAGCAGCCTTCGACTGGCTCCGATGGAGCAGTACTTC
-	TRBV29-1	-	TRBJ2-1	CSARPSGRYNEQFF	TGCAGCGCCCGACCCTCCGGGAGATACAATGAGCAGTTCTTC
TRBD2	TRBV29-1	-	TRBJ2-3	CSVEGKGGDSDTQYF	TGCAGCGTTGAAGGGAAGGGAGGGGACTCGGATACGCAGTATTTT
TRBD2	TRBV18	-	TRBJ2-2	CASSPPGLKGANTGELFF	TGTGCCAGCTCACCACCGGGACTAAAAGGCGCGAACACCGGGGAGCTGTTTTTT
-	TRBV24-1	few	TRBJ2-3	CATSDTGQPRLHTQYF	TGTGCCACCAGTGATACAGGACAGCCTCGGCTGCATACGCAGTATTTT
-	TRBV7-6	-	TRBJ1-6	CASSLRAGMDSPLHF	TGTGCCAGCAGCCTCCGGGCAGGGATGGATTCACCCCTCCACTTT
-	TRBV11-2	-	TRBJ2-7	CASSLVQGVDEQYF	TGTGCCAGCAGCTTAGTACAGGGTGTCGACGAGCAGTACTTC
-	TRBV28	medium-sized	TRBJ2-1	CASSSSGTGEQFF	TGTGCCAGCAGTAGCTCCGGGACCGGTGAGCAGTTCTTC
TRBD2	TRBV7-6	many	TRBJ2-1	CASSLTGTSGSNEQFF	TGTGCCAGCAGCTTAACCGGGACTAGCGGGAGCAATGAGCAGTTCTTC
TRBD1	TRBV30	-	TRBJ1-5	CAWADRGNQPQHF	TGTGCCTGGGCCGACAGGGGCAATCAGCCCCAGCATTTT
-	TRBV7-2	-	TRBJ2-6	CASSLNGAAGSGANVLTF	TGTGCCAGCAGCCTCAATGGGGCCGCCGGCTCTGGGGCCAACGTCCTGACTTTC
TRBD2	TRBV2	-	TRBJ2-3	CASSETQRELDTQYF	TGTGCCAGCAGTGAAACCCAGCGGGAGTTAGATACGCAGTATTTT
-	TRBV4-3	few	TRBJ1-2	CASSQDTQAGYGYTF	TGCGCCAGCAGCCAAGATACCCAGGCGGGCTATGGCTACACCTTC
-	TRBV20-1	once	TRBJ1-5	CSARKLSRRDQPQHF	TGCAGTGCTAGGAAATTAAGTAGGAGGGATCAGCCCCAGCATTTT
TRBD1	TRBV5-1	few	TRBJ2-5	CASSLSPGQEETQYF	TGCGCCAGCAGCTTATCCCCGGGACAGGAAGAGACCCAGTACTTC
-	TRBV12-3/TRBV12-4	-	TRBJ1-1	CASSFLGYEAFF	TGTGCCAGCAGTTTTCTGGGGTATGAAGCTTTCTTT
-	TRBV2	few	TRBJ1-5	CASSGDVNQPQHF	TGTGCCAGCAGTGGGGACGTCAATCAGCCCCAGCATTTT